The 22 T cell receptor beta chains below all came from one sample that was sequenced in a study of T cell responses to AZD1222 COVID-19 vaccine. Sequencing used immunoSEQ multiplex PCR; TCRdb keeps in-frame clones, though not all of them. The sample includes some 40,000 clones, roughly 78% of them seen just once. This specimen was peripheral blood, taken 28 days after the second dose of the MenACWY control vaccine. The receptor set was obtained from an adult who received the MenACWY meningococcal vaccine as a control.

CDR3 region: CASSPFRQAVSEAFF. CDR3 sequence (DNA): TGCGCCAGCAGCCCATTTAGACAGGCGGTTTCTGAAGCTTTCTTT. V and J are TRBV4-1 and TRBJ1-1, with a possible D match to TRBD1 (6 bases). CDR3 length equals 15 residues. Per the germline V gene, CDR1 is MGHRA and CDR2 is YSYEKL. Trimming removed 4 bases at V and 6 bases at J, with 18 bases between.

J is TRBJ1-2 and V is TRBV30; TRBD1 might be the D (6 bases). The CDR3 has 13 residues. Germline V gene sequence: CDR1 GTSNPN, CDR2 SVGIG (reference sequence). The V and J ends lost 2 bases and 4 bases respectively, with 11 bases between them. The CDR3 region has the DNA TGTGCCTGGAGTACGTACAGGGTCTATGGCTACACCTTC. Amino acids: CAWSTYRVYGYTF.

The rearrangement uses TRBV10-1 and TRBJ1-1, with TRBD1 matching over 8 bases. J gave up 8 bases and V 4 bases, and 3 bases lay outside the gene matches. Germline V gives CDR1 WNHNN, CDR2 SYGVQD (reference sequence). CDR3 length equals 12 residues. CDR3 protein: CASSGQGREAFF. CDR3 sequence (DNA): TGCGCCAGCAGTGGACAGGGGCGAGAAGCTTTCTTT.

This clone was seen more than once but under ten times. The chain has TRBV7-8 and TRBJ1-1; D may be TRBD1 (6 bases). This CDR3 is 14 amino acids long. Germline V gene lookup returns CDR1 SGHVS and CDR2 FQNEAQ. The ends were cut back, 5 bases at V and 7 bases at J, with 17 bases in the middle. CDR3 sequence: CASSLKRTAIEAFF. Written as DNA, the CDR3 is TGTGCCAGCAGCCTGAAAAGGACAGCGATTGAAGCTTTCTTT.

CDR3 bases: TGTGCCTGGAGTCCCCAGGGGCTCTCTTGGGAGCAGTTCTTC. It is translated as CAWSPQGLSWEQFF. The V call is TRBV30, the J call TRBJ2-1; D is possibly TRBD1 (6 bases). The CDR3 is 14 residues long. Trimming stripped 2 bases from V and 10 bases from J, with 18 bases between. Germline CDR1 reads GTSNPN; CDR2 reads SVGIG (reference sequence). Full variable domain (outside the CDR3, taken from reference TRBV30 and TRBJ2-1): SQTIHQWPATLVQPVGSPLSLECTVEGTSNPNLYWYRQAAGRGLQLLFYSVGIGQISSEVPQNLSASRPQDRQFILSSKKLLLSDSGFYLCAWSPQGLSWEQFFGPGTRLTVL.

The CDR3 is CASSQDLPHNSPLHF. Written as DNA, the CDR3 is TGTGCCAGCAGCCAAGATCTTCCCCATAATTCACCCCTCCACTTT. This chain links TRBV3-1 (or the pseudogene TRBV3-2) with TRBJ1-6, with D uncertain. V shed 0 bases and J shed 5 bases, with 8 bases lying between them. Germline V gives CDR1 LGHDT, CDR2 YNNKEL (reference sequence). CDR3 size: 15 residues.

The CDR3 is CASSLPSISHEQFF. The CDR3 DNA follows: TGTGCCAGCAGCCTCCCGTCGATTTCCCATGAGCAGTTCTTC. This rearrangement joins TRBV14 to TRBJ2-1; D call uncertain. The germline V gene encodes CDR1 SGHDN and CDR2 FVKESK. The CDR3 spans 14 residues. Trimming shortened V by 4 bases and J by 8 bases, and 15 bases separated the two germline ends.

The rearrangement uses TRBV20-1 and TRBJ2-3, with TRBD2 as a possible D gene (5 bases). Germline V CDR1 and CDR2: DFQATT, SNEGSKA (reference sequence). Trimming pared 3 bases from V and 4 bases from J, leaving 20 bases between. The CDR3 has 16 residues. Here the CDR3 reads CSASWAGGVTADTQYF. CDR3 coding DNA: TGCAGTGCTAGTTGGGCGGGTGGTGTTACAGCAGATACGCAGTATTTT.

The V call is TRBV2, the J call TRBJ1-5; D might be TRBD1 (6 bases). Germline CDR1 and CDR2: SNHLY and FYNNEI. V dropped 8 bases and J dropped 0 bases, with 20 bases sitting between them. The CDR3 sequence is 17 residues long. CDR3 residues: CASGSRGTVGSNQPQHF. CDR3 sequence (DNA): TGTGCCAGCGGATCTAGGGGGACGGTCGGTAGCAATCAGCCCCAGCATTTT. Full variable domain (outside the CDR3, taken from reference TRBV2 and TRBJ1-5): EPEVTQTPSHQVTQMGQEVILRCVPISNHLYFYWYRQILGQKVEFLVSFYNNEISEKSEIFDDQFSVERPDGSNFTLKIRSTKLEDSAMYFCASGSRGTVGSNQPQHFGDGTRLSIL.

This clone appeared once. V is TRBV3-1 (or the pseudogene TRBV3-2) and J is TRBJ2-4; D is unclear. The V end lost 0 bases, the J end lost 9 bases, and 9 bases lay between the germline ends. From germline, CDR1 is LGHDT and CDR2 YNNKEL (reference sequence). The CDR3 spans 13 residues. The CDR3 sequence: CASSQEPVGIQYF. The CDR3 DNA reads TGTGCCAGCAGCCAAGAACCTGTGGGCATTCAGTACTTC.

CDR3 sequence (DNA): TGTGCCAGCAGCTTATCGGGGGGTCAAAGCAATCAGCCCCAGCATTTT. This codes for CASSLSGGQSNQPQHF. The J gene is TRBJ1-5, the V gene TRBV7-8, with D perhaps TRBD1 (5 bases). Germline V gene lookup returns CDR1 SGHVS and CDR2 FQNEAQ. CDR3 length equals 16 residues. V shed 2 bases and J shed 1 base, with 12 bases lying between them.

This clone was seen a few times. The chain uses TRBV18 and TRBJ1-2; TRBD1 might be the D (6 bases). V lost 2 bases, J lost 8 bases, and 21 bases lay in between. CDR1 is KGHSH, CDR2 LQKENI, per germline. The CDR3 runs 16 residues. This chain's CDR3 is CASSPAPGGADRGYTF. The CDR3 DNA is TGTGCCAGCTCACCAGCGCCCGGGGGCGCGGACCGGGGCTACACCTTC.

The chain recombines TRBV5-5 with TRBJ1-2; perhaps TRBD1 as D (5 bases). The CDR3 runs to 15 residues. Germline CDR1 reads SGHKS; CDR2 reads YYEKEE (reference sequence). Trimming left V 3 bases short and J 4 bases short, with 16 bases between. CDR3 sequence: CASSSSTGGFYGYTF. Written as DNA, the CDR3 is TGTGCCAGCAGCTCCAGTACGGGGGGGTTCTATGGCTACACCTTC.

The rearrangement joins TRBV4-1 to TRBJ1-1; D possibly corresponds to TRBD1 (5 bases). V shed 3 bases and J shed 0 bases, with 8 bases lying between them. Germline lookup yields CDR1 MGHRA and CDR2 YSYEKL. The CDR3 contains 14 residues. The CDR3 DNA is TGCGCCAGCAGCCAGGGGCCAATGAACACTGAAGCTTTCTTT. It is translated as CASSQGPMNTEAFF.

This rearrangement joins TRBV7-9 to TRBJ1-4; D call uncertain. The germline V gene has CDR1 SEHNR and CDR2 FQNEAQ (reference sequence). This CDR3 contains 11 residues. Trimming left V 5 bases short and J 6 bases short, with 4 bases between. CDR3 sequence (DNA): TGTGCCAGCAGCCCTCATGAAAAACTGTTTTTT. Protein: CASSPHEKLFF.

This chain connects TRBV7-8 to TRBJ2-7; 12 bases are shared with TRBD2. The CDR3 has 17 amino acids. V dropped 0 bases and J dropped 3; count of bases not matched to a gene: 6. Germline lookup yields CDR1 SGHVS and CDR2 FQNEAQ. In DNA form, the CDR3 reads TGTGCCAGCAGCTTAGCCGCGGGACTAGCGGGCAACTACGAGCAGTACTTC. It specifies CASSLAAGLAGNYEQYF. Full variable domain (rest looked up from reference TRBV7-8 and TRBJ2-7): GAGVSQSPRYKVAKRGQDVALRCDPISGHVSLFWYQQALGQGPEFLTYFQNEAQLDKSGLPSDRFFAERPEGSVSTLKIQRTQQEDSAVYLCASSLAAGLAGNYEQYFGPGTRLTVT.

J is TRBJ2-1 and V is TRBV2; D is uncertain. With 7 bases removed from V and 0 bases from J, the gap between germline ends came to 4 bases. Per the germline V gene, CDR1 is SNHLY and CDR2 is FYNNEI. The CDR3 is 12 amino acids. For the CDR3, the DNA is TGTGCCAGCAAGGGCTCCTACAATGAGCAGTTCTTC. It translates to CASKGSYNEQFF. The full variable domain, its missing parts supplied by reference TRBV2 and TRBJ2-1, is EPEVTQTPSHQVTQMGQEVILRCVPISNHLYFYWYRQILGQKVEFLVSFYNNEISEKSEIFDDQFSVERPDGSNFTLKIRSTKLEDSAMYFCASKGSYNEQFFGPGTRLTVL.

This clone appeared once. This rearrangement joins TRBV19 to TRBJ1-5, with unresolved D. Trimming took 3 bases from V and 1 from J, leaving 10 bases between them. Germline loops: CDR1 LNHDA, CDR2 SQIVND (reference sequence). The CDR3 consists of 15 residues. CDR3 bases: TGTGCCAGTAGTATTGGATTTATGAGCAATCAGCCCCAGCATTTT. Translation: CASSIGFMSNQPQHF.

The chain employs TRBV9 and TRBJ2-1; no clear D. CDR1 is SGDLS, CDR2 YYNGEE, per germline. V was cut by 4 bases and J by 8 bases, with 13 bases left in between. The CDR3 runs 13 residues. The CDR3 nucleotides read TGTGCCAGCAGCACCTTCATTTGGGATGAGCAGTTCTTC. Protein product: CASSTFIWDEQFF.

The V gene is TRBV7-2, the J gene TRBJ2-5, with D possibly TRBD2 on 5 matching bases. This CDR3 comprises 14 residues. With 1 base removed from V and 5 bases from J, the gap between germline ends came to 11 bases. Germline assignment: CDR1 SGHTA and CDR2 FQGNSA. CDR3 nucleotide sequence: TGTGCCAGCAGCTTAGGGAGCCCGGGGGAGACCCAGTACTTC. Protein: CASSLGSPGETQYF.

This chain uses TRBV7-9 with TRBJ1-3, with D possibly TRBD1 on 6 matching bases. The CDR3 sequence is 15 residues long. The V gene lost 5 bases and the J gene lost 0 bases, with 11 bases spanning the gap. Germline V CDR1 and CDR2: SEHNR, FQNEAQ (reference sequence). CDR3 in DNA: TGTGCCAGCAGCACGGGACAAATCTCTGGAAACACCATATATTTT. Amino acids: CASSTGQISGNTIYF.

The chain employs TRBV28 and TRBJ1-6; 8 nucleotides agree with TRBD1. The length of the CDR3 is 15 residues. V trimming: 7 bases; J trimming: 3 bases; junction bases outside the gene matches: 5. The germline CDR1 and CDR2 sequences are MDHEN and SYDVKM. The CDR3 DNA sequence: TGTGCCAGCAAAGGAGGACAGGGCTATAATTCACCCCTCCACTTT. It translates to CASKGGQGYNSPLHF.